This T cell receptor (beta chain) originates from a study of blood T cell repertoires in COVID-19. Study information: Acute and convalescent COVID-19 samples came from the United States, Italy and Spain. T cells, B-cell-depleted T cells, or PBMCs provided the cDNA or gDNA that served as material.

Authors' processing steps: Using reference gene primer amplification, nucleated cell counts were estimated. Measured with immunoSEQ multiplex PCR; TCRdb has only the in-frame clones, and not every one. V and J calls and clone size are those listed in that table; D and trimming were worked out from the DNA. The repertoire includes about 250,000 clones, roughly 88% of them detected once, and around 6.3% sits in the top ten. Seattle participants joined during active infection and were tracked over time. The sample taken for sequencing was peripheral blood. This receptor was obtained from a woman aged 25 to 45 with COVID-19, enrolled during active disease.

CDR3 sequence reads: CASSLWGREGVNTEAFF. The CDR3 DNA reads as TGTGCCAGCAGTCTATGGGGCAGGGAAGGGGTGAACACTGAAGCTTTCTTT. The chain has TRBV27 and TRBJ1-1; TRBD1 is a possible D gene (5 bases). The CDR3 totals 17 residues. Germline assignment: CDR1 MNHEY and CDR2 SMNVEV (reference sequence). The ends were cut back, 5 bases at V and 0 bases at J, with 19 bases in the middle.